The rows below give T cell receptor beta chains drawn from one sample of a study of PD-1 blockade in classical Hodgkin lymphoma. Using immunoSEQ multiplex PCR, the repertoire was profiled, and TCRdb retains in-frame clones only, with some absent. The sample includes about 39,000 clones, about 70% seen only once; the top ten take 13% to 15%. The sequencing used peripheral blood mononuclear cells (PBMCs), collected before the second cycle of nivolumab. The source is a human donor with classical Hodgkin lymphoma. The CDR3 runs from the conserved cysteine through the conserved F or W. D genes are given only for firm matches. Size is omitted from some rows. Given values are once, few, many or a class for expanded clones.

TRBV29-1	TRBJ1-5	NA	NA	TGCAGCGCCTCGGCCGGGCCCAATCAGCCCCAGCATTTT	CSASAGPNQPQHF
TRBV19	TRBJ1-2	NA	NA	TGTGCCAGTAGTCTAGGGATTGACTATGGCTACACCTTC	CASSLGIDYGYTF
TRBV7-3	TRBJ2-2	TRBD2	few	TGTGCCAGCAGCTACAATAGCGGGGCGAACACCGGGGAGCTGTTTTTT	CASSYNSGANTGELFF
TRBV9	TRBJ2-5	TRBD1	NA	TGTGCCAGCAGCGGCGGAACAGGGGGCTTGGGGGAGACCCAGTACTTC	CASSGGTGGLGETQYF
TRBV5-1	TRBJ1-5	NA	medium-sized	TGCGCCAGCAGCTTGGACGGGAGTAGCAATCAGCCCCAGCATTTT	CASSLDGSSNQPQHF
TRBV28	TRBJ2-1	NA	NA	TGTGCCAGCAGTCGGACTTTCGGGAGCGACTCCTACAATGAGCAGTTCTTC	CASSRTFGSDSYNEQFF
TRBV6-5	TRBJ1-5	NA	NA	TGTGCCACCGGGGAGTACAGGGTCAATCAGCCCCAGCATTTT	CATGEYRVNQPQHF
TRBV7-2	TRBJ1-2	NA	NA	TGTGCCAGCAGCTCAGGTGTGGTCCGATCCGACGGCTACACCTTC	CASSSGVVRSDGYTF
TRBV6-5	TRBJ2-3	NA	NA	TGTGCCAGCAGAGCGGGCAGCACAGATACGCAGTATTTT	CASRAGSTDTQYF
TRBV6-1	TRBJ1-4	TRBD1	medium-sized	TGTGCCAGCAGCCGACAGGGGGGAAATGAAAAACTGTTTTTT	CASSRQGGNEKLFF
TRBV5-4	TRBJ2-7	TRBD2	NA	TGTGCCAGCAGCTCCATGGGACTAGCGGGAGTTTTAGTGAGTCCCGACGAGCAGTACTTC	CASSSMGLAGVLVSPDEQYF
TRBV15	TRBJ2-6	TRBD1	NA	TGTGCCACCAGCAGAGACTTGGGACCCTGGGACAGGGTCGGCTCTGGGGCCAACGTCCTGACTTTC	CATSRDLGPWDRVGSGANVLTF
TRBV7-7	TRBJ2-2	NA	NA	TGTGCCAGCGGGGAAGGGGGGGAGCTGTTTTTT	CASGEGGELFF
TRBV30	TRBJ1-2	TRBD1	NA	TGTGCCTGGAACAGACAGGGGAACTATGGCTACACCTTC	CAWNRQGNYGYTF
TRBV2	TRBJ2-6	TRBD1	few	TGTGCCAGTGCACGGGACAGCGGCTCTGGGGCCAACGTCCTGACTTTC	CASARDSGSGANVLTF
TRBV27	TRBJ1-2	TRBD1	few	TGTGCCAGCAGTTTAGCACGGACAGGGTCCGGCTACACCTTC	CASSLARTGSGYTF
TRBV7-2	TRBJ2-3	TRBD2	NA	TGTGCCAGCAGCTTAGCGGCGGGGGGGCGGGCAGATACGCAGTATTTT	CASSLAAGGRADTQYF
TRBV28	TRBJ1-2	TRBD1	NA	TGTGCCAGCAGTTCCGGGACAGGGGCTTTCTGGGGCTACACCTTC	CASSSGTGAFWGYTF
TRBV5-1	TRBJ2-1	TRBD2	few	TGCGCCAGCAGCTCGACTAGCGGGGCATACAATGAGCAGTTCTTC	CASSSTSGAYNEQFF
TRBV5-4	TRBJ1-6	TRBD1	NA	TGTGCCAGCAGCTTGAGCGACAGGGTAAATTCACCCCTCCACTTT	CASSLSDRVNSPLHF
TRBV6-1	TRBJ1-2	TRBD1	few	TGTGCCAGCAGTGAAATGACAGGGTATGGCTACACCTTC	CASSEMTGYGYTF
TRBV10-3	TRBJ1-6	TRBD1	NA	TGTGCCATCAGTGGAACCGGGACAGGCAATTCACCCCTCCACTTT	CAISGTGTGNSPLHF
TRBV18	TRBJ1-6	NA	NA	TGTGCCAGCTCACCACGTGAATCTGTCGATAATTCACCCCTCCACTTT	CASSPRESVDNSPLHF
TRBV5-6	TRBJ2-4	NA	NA	TGTGCCAGCAGCTTGGCCGAAGTTGACATTCAGTACTTC	CASSLAEVDIQYF
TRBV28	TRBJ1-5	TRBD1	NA	TGTGCCAGCAGGCTGTCGGACAGGTACAATCAGCCCCAGCATTTT	CASRLSDRYNQPQHF
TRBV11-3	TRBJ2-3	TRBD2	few	TGTGCCAGCAGCCACGGGGGGGGTCGCACAGATACGCAGTATTTT	CASSHGGGRTDTQYF
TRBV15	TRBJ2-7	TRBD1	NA	TGTGCCACCAGCAGAGGGGACAGAAAATACGAGCAGTACTTC	CATSRGDRKYEQYF
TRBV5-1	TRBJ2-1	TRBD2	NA	TGCGCCAGCAGCTTAAGGGCAACTAGCGGCCACAATGAGCAGTTCTTC	CASSLRATSGHNEQFF
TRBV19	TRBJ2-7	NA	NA	TGTGCCAGTAGAGGCGAGGAGAGCGGCAGCTACGAGCAGTACTTC	CASRGEESGSYEQYF
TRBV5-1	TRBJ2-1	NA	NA	TGCGCCAGCAGCCGAGGCTACAATGAGCAGTTCTTC	CASSRGYNEQFF
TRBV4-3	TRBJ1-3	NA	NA	TGCGCCAGCAGCCAAGGGGTCTCCTCTGGAAACACCATATATTTT	CASSQGVSSGNTIYF
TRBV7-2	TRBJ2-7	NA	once	TGTGCCAGCAGCTTAGCGGGAGATTCACTACGGGTCCAGTACTTC	CASSLAGDSLRVQYF
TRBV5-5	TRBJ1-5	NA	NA	TGTGCCAGCAGCTTCGGCAGTGACACCGGGCGGCCCCAGCATTTT	CASSFGSDTGRPQHF
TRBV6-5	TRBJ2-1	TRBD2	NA	TGTGCCAGCAGACCCGGGCCCGGGGGGAATGAGCAGTTCTTC	CASRPGPGGNEQFF
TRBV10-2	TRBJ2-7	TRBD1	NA	TGCGCCAGCAGTGAATTGTTAATAGGGGGCCGGTCGGAGCAGTACTTC	CASSELLIGGRSEQYF
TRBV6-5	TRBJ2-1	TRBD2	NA	TGTGCCAGCAGCAAACTAGCGGGGTTCTACAATGAGCAGTTCTTC	CASSKLAGFYNEQFF
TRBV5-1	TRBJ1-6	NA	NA	TGCGCCAGTTGCAGTTCACCCCTCCACTTT	CASCSSPLHF
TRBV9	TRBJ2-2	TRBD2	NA	TGTGCCAGCAGCGTCGGAACTAGCGGGAGTTTTGCCGGGGAGCTGTTTTTT	CASSVGTSGSFAGELFF
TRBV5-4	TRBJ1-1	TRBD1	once	TGTGCCAGCAGCTTCCAAATGACAGGGGGCACTGAAGCTTTCTTT	CASSFQMTGGTEAFF
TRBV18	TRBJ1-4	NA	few	TGTGCCAGCTCACCTAATAGGGTTGATCCACCTGAAAAACTGTTTTTT	CASSPNRVDPPEKLFF
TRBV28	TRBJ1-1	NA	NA	TGTGCCAGCAGTTTATTTGGGGGTGTGGACACTGAAGCTTTCTTT	CASSLFGGVDTEAFF
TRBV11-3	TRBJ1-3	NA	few	TGTGCCAGCATTATCACAGGTCACTCTGGAAACACCATATATTTT	CASIITGHSGNTIYF
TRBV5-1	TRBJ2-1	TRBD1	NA	TGCGCCAGCAGCTTGTGGGGGACAGCCTACAATGAGCAGTTCTTC	CASSLWGTAYNEQFF
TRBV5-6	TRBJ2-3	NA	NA	TGTGCCAGCAACCTCGATCAGGGCCGCACAGATACGCAGTATTTT	CASNLDQGRTDTQYF
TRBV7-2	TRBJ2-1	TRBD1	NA	TGTGCCAGCGGGATTACAGGGGGCGGCTACAATGAGCAGTTCTTC	CASGITGGGYNEQFF
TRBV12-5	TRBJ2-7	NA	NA	TGTGCTAGTGTTGGGGAAGGCACCTACGAGCAGTACTTC	CASVGEGTYEQYF
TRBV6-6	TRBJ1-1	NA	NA	TGTGCCAGCAGTCCCGGGGTTTACACTGAAGCTTTCTTT	CASSPGVYTEAFF
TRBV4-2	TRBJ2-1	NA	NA	TGTGCCAGCAGCCAAGAAAGGAGGGCGGGAAGCAATGAGCAGTTCTTC	CASSQERRAGSNEQFF
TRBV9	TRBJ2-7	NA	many	TGTGCCAGCAGCGCCGGTCCTATGAGCTCCTACGAGCAGTACTTC	CASSAGPMSSYEQYF
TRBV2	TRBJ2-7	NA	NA	TGTGCCAGCAGTGACTCCCCCCCCTACGAGCAGTACTTC	CASSDSPPYEQYF
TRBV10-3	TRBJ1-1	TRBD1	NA	TGTGCCATCAGCGGGACAGGACGCTCATCGGCTTTCTTT	CAISGTGRSSAFF
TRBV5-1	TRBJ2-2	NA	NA	TGCGCCAGCAGCTTGGTTGTACGACACCCGAACACCGGGGAGCTGTTTTTT	CASSLVVRHPNTGELFF
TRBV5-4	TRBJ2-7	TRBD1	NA	TGTGCCAGCAGCCGGGGACAGGGGAGCTCCTACGAGCAGTACTTC	CASSRGQGSSYEQYF
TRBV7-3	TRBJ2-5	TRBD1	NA	TGTGCCAGCAGCTTTGGACAGGGACGCGAGACCCAGTACTTC	CASSFGQGRETQYF